This T cell receptor beta chain was identified in a study of control samples from healthy donors and cancer patients. Sequenced by immunoSEQ multiplex PCR; TCRdb stores in-frame clones only, minus some. This sample has about 130,000 clones, with 85% to 95% found just once. Trimming took 3 bases from V and 7 from J; bases not matched to a gene: 5. The germline V gene has CDR1 MDHEN and CDR2 SYDVKM. The CDR3 has 14 residues. The rearrangement links TRBV28 to TRBJ1-3; 8 positions match TRBD1. Material for sequencing was PBMCs. The clonotype was recovered from a man aged 55 to 69 with colorectal cancer. The CDR3 region is CASSFGQGGNTIYF. CDR3 sequence (DNA): TGTGCCAGCAGTTTCGGACAGGGAGGGAACACCATATATTTT.